Many counts were recorded for the clone carrying this T cell receptor beta chain. The CDR3 is 12 amino acids. The V end lost 8 bases, the J end lost 4 bases, and 12 bases lay between the germline ends. Per the germline V gene, CDR1 is MNHNS and CDR2 is SASEGT. These data are taken from a study of regulatory T cells in long-lasting Graves disease. As to time point: persistent/refractory GD, antithyroid drugs over 5 years with positive TRAb. Extracted RNA from PBMCs served as the source of the TCR library. According to the study, TCR beta libraries were built with iRepertoire HTBI primers and CDR3-region Arm-PCR. TCRdb called the multiplex PCR reads again in MiXCR, with one record for every CDR3 protein. Here the sample spans about 430,000 distinct CDR3 sequences, around 20% being singletons.

This sequence originates from a female donor with Graves disease. Here the sequenced sample was peripheral blood mononuclear cells (PBMCs), taken when the disease was refractory, from a patient treated with antithyroid drugs. The rearrangement joins TRBV6-1 to TRBJ2-7; D possibly corresponds to TRBD1 (5 bases). CDR3 sequence reads: CASLDTLYEQYF. The CDR3 region has the DNA TGTGCCAGCCTGGACACCCTATACGAGCAGTACTTC.